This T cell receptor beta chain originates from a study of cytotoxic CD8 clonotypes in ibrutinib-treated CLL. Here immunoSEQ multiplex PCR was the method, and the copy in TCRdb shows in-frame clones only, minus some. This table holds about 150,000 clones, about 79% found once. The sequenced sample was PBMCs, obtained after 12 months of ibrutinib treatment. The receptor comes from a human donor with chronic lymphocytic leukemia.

The CDR3 nucleotides are TGTGCCAGCCGGACAGGCGGGACCTACAATGAGCAGTTCTTC. As protein: CASRTGGTYNEQFF. The genes are TRBV6-6 and TRBJ2-1; D may be TRBD1 (7 bases). CDR1 is MNHNY and CDR2 is SVGAGI in the germline V gene (reference sequence). This CDR3 contains 14 residues. Trimming removed 8 bases at V and 2 bases at J, with 13 bases between.